Presented here are 8 T cell receptor beta chains from one specimen sequenced in a study of identical twins (TCRdb year 2016). Libraries were built with 5' RACE. Sequencer: Illumina HiSeq 2000. TCRdb ran its own pipeline on the public reads, namely fastp trimming at Q25 and MiXCR clone calling, and kept in-frame beta chains. CDR3 protein duplicates are merged, each entry listing the most common genes and DNA. The table for this sample lists 1,800,000 or so distinct CDR3 sequences; about 32% of them were counted only once. About 0.27% of the sample is in the top ten clones. Input material: cord blood. The receptors stem from a newborn girl in good health.

This clonotype was seen repeatedly, ten times or more. As DNA, the CDR3 is TGTGCCAGCAGCCAAGATTCAGGGGCTGGCTATGGCTACACCTTC. The encoded protein is CASSQDSGAGYGYTF. The J gene is TRBJ1-2, the V gene TRBV4-2; possible D gene TRBD1, 6 bases. The CDR3 runs to 15 residues. V was clipped by 0 bases and J by 4 bases, with 12 bases between them. The germline V gene has CDR1 LGHNA and CDR2 YNFKEQ.

The chain combines TRBV12-5 with TRBJ1-1; D may be TRBD1 (5 bases). Germline V gene data show CDR1 as LGHNT and CDR2 as FRNRAP. The V and J ends lost 1 base and 8 bases respectively, with 8 bases between them. The CDR3 contains 12 residues. The CDR3 reads CASGLERQEAFF. In DNA form, the CDR3 reads TGTGCTAGTGGTTTGGAGAGACAGGAAGCTTTCTTT. The whole variable domain, filled in from reference TRBV12-5 and TRBJ1-1, reads DARVTQTPRHKVTEMGQEVTMRCQPILGHNTVFWYRQTMMQGLELLAYFRNRAPLDDSGMPKDRFSAEMPDATLATLKIQPSEPRDSAVYFCASGLERQEAFFGQGTRLTVV.

On this clonotype: The conserved phenylalanine or tryptophan normally closing the CDR3 is absent here, so this likely arose from a read error. This chain links TRBV12-3 or TRBV12-4 with TRBJ2-6; tentatively, D is TRBD1 (5 bases). The CDR3 loop spans 19 amino acids. Trimming pared 7 bases from V and 0 bases from J, leaving 22 bases between. The CDR3, as DNA: TGTGCCAGCAAATTGCTAGGAGACAGCGACCGCTCTGGGGCCAACGTCCTGACTTTA. Translating it yields CASKLLGDSDRSGANVLTL.

This clonotype was seen only a few times. The rearrangement links TRBV7-9 to TRBJ2-7; unclear D gene. Trimming pared 5 bases from V and 7 bases from J, leaving 18 bases between. The CDR3 is made up of 14 amino acids. CDR1 and CDR2 (germline): SEHNR, FQNEAQ (reference sequence). As DNA, the CDR3 is TGTGCCAGCAGCCCAGCCGGGCGCTACAATGAGCAGTACTTC. It specifies CASSPAGRYNEQYF.

This clonotype was observed a few times. CDR3 DNA: TGCAGTGCTAGAGATCTAAGCGGGAACACCGGGGAGCTGTTTTTT. Its translation: CSARDLSGNTGELFF. The chain recombines TRBV20-1 with TRBJ2-2, with D possibly matching TRBD2 (5 bases). The CDR3 is 15 residues long. V was clipped by 0 bases and J by 1 base, with 9 bases between them. The germline CDR1 and CDR2 sequences are DFQATT and SNEGSKA (reference sequence).

The CDR3 bases are TGTGCCAGCAGCTTAGCGCCAGAGTCCTATCTTCAAGAGACCCAGTACTTC. This encodes CASSLAPESYLQETQYF. V and J are TRBV7-6 and TRBJ2-5, with D uncertain. V was trimmed by 0 bases and J by 2 bases, leaving 16 bases between them. CDR1 is SGHVS and CDR2 is FNYEAQ in the germline V gene. This CDR3 spans 17 amino acids.

This clonotype was seen only a few times. CDR3 coding DNA: TGTGCCAGCTGGTCACATGGTGGCGAGTCCAATGAGCAGTTCTTC. Translating gives CASWSHGGESNEQFF. This chain uses TRBV6-6 with TRBJ2-1; D is undetermined. Germline CDR1 and CDR2: MNHNY and SVGAGI (reference sequence). Trimming took 8 bases from V and 6 from J, leaving 20 bases between them. CDR3 length: 15 amino acids.

This clonotype has a handful of counts. The rearrangement uses TRBV20-1 and TRBJ1-5; D unclear. Deletions cut 3 bases from V and 3 bases from J, with 6 bases between. Germline V gives CDR1 DFQATT, CDR2 SNEGSKA (reference sequence). The CDR3 runs to 12 residues. The CDR3 loop reads CSASGLNQPQHF. The CDR3 region has the DNA TGCAGTGCTAGCGGCCTCAATCAGCCCCAGCATTTT.